This T cell receptor (beta chain) was observed in a study of OX40 agonist ivuxolimab in advanced cancers. Study information: Ivuxolimab, which patients received intravenously every 2 weeks, was dosed at 0.01 to 10 mg/kg. Eligibility admitted prior anti-PD-1, anti-PD-L1 or anti-CTLA-4 therapy; roughly 37% had some. Patients treated during dose escalation were battling hepatocellular carcinoma, melanoma, renal cell or head and neck cancer. Age averaged around 58 years (range roughly 23 to 90), and 82.7% were male.

The CDR3 consists of 16 residues. The germline gives CDR1 SGHTA, CDR2 FQGNSA. The V end lost 1 base, the J end lost 5 bases, and 15 bases lay between the germline ends. This clone showed up just a few times. Assay used: immunoSEQ multiplex PCR; TCRdb lists only in-frame clones, some missing. The profile covers 65,000 to 85,000 clones, with approximately 79% appearing a single time and over 2% taken by the ten largest. Specimen: CD4+ or CD8+ T cells sorted from blood, collected in a trial of the OX40 agonist ivuxolimab. The TCR comes from an adult with an advanced solid tumor such as melanoma, head and neck, liver or kidney cancer. The chain employs TRBV7-2 and TRBJ1-5; D might be TRBD1 (6 bases). CDR3 protein: CASSLVVGGPDQPQHF. The CDR3 DNA reads as TGTGCCAGCAGCTTAGTAGTAGGGGGGCCAGATCAGCCCCAGCATTTT.